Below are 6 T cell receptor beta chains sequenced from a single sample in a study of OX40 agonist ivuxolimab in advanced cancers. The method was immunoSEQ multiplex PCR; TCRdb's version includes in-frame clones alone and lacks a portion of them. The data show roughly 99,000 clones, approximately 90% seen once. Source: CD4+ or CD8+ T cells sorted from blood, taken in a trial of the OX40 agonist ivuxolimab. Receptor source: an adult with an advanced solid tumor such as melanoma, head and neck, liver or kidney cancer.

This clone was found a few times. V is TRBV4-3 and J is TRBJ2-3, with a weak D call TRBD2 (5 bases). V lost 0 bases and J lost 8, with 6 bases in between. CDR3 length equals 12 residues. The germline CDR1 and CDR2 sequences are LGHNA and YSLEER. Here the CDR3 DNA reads TGCGCCAGCAGCCAAGAAGAGGGTACGCAGTATTTT. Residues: CASSQEEGTQYF.

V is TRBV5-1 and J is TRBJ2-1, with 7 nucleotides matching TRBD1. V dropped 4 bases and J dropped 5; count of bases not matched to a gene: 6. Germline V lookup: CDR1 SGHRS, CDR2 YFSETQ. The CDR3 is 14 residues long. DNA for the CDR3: TGCGCCAGCAGCCAAAGGGACAGAGACAATGAGCAGTTCTTC. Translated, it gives CASSQRDRDNEQFF.

The CDR3 protein is CASSLWSSGYEQYF. The CDR3 DNA is TGTGCCAGCAGTTTATGGTCTAGCGGCTACGAGCAGTACTTC. The chain links TRBV28 to TRBJ2-7, with TRBD2 matching 7 bases. The CDR3 extends over 14 amino acids. With 0 bases clipped from V and 3 bases from J, the junction kept 2 bases outside the gene matches. Germline values: CDR1 MDHEN, CDR2 SYDVKM.

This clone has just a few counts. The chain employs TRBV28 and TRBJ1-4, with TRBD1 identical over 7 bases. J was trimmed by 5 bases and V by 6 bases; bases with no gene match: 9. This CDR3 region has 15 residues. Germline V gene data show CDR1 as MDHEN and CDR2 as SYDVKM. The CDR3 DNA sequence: TGTGCCAGCAGCGACGGGGACAGTAGAAATGAAAAACTGTTTTTT. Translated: CASSDGDSRNEKLFF.

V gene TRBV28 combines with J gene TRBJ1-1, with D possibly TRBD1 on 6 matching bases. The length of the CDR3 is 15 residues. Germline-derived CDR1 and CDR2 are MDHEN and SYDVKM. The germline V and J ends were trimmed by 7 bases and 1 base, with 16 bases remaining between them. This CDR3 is CASIPSGHSNTEAFF. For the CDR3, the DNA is TGTGCCAGCATTCCCTCGGGACACTCGAACACTGAAGCTTTCTTT.

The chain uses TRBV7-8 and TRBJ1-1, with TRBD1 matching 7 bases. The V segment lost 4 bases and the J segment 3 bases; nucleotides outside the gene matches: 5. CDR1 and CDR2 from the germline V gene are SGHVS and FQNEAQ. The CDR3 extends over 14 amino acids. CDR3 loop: CASSSWDSYTEAFF. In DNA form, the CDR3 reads TGTGCCAGCAGCTCATGGGACAGTTACACTGAAGCTTTCTTT.